Listed below are T cell receptor beta chains from one sample, sequenced in a study of PD-1 blockade in mismatch repair-deficient tumors. Clones were sequenced by immunoSEQ multiplex PCR, and TCRdb holds only the in-frame ones, with some missing. The data show about 120,000 clones, around 87% seen once. The sequences come from peripheral blood, collected 44 weeks after starting pembrolizumab. The source of these receptors is an adult with mismatch repair-deficient cancer. Both conserved end residues are part of each CDR3. The D gene is left open where the match is weak. Some rows mark clone size as missing; the rest say once, few, many or name a class of expanded clone.

abundance,len,j_gene,d_gene,v_gene,CDR3nt,CDR3aa
NA,15,TRBJ2-1,TRBD2,TRBV11-3,TGTGCCAGCAGCTTAGTAAGACTAGCGGTTGATGAGCAGTTCTTC,CASSLVRLAVDEQFF
NA,13,TRBJ2-3,NA,TRBV6-1,TGTGCCAGCAGCCGTGGGGAGAGAGATACGCAGTATTTT,CASSRGERDTQYF
NA,14,TRBJ2-2,NA,TRBV2,TGTGCCAGTCGGGACACCCTAGGGGCCGGGGAGCTGTTTTTT,CASRDTLGAGELFF
once,15,TRBJ2-1,TRBD2,TRBV6-5,TGTGCCAGCAGTGACTCGACTAGCGGGAGCAATGAGCAGTTCTTC,CASSDSTSGSNEQFF
few,11,TRBJ1-5,NA,TRBV27,TGTGCCAGCAGTTGGACAAAAATCCAGCATTTT,CASSWTKIQHF
NA,13,TRBJ2-7,TRBD1,TRBV19,TGTGCCAGTAGTGATGGGACAGCATACGAGCAGTACTTC,CASSDGTAYEQYF
NA,13,TRBJ2-5,TRBD2,TRBV5-1,TGCGCCAGCATGTCTAGCGGACAAGAGACCCAGTACTTC,CASMSSGQETQYF
NA,20,TRBJ2-6,TRBD1,TRBV4-1,TGCGCCAGCAGCCAACCCGGCCGGGACAGGGGGCCGTCTGGGGCCAACGTCCTGACTTTC,CASSQPGRDRGPSGANVLTF
NA,14,TRBJ1-1,TRBD1,TRBV10-2,TGCGCCAGCGCCGGGACAGGCCAAGGGGGTGAAGCTTTCTTT,CASAGTGQGGEAFF
NA,15,TRBJ2-7,TRBD2,TRBV11-3,TGTGCCAGCAGCTCGTTAGCGGGACTCTACTACGAGCAGTACTTC,CASSSLAGLYYEQYF
NA,17,TRBJ2-1,TRBD2,TRBV7-9,TGTGCCAGCAGCTTACCTATGGAGCGGGAGTTTTGGAATGAGCAGTTCTTC,CASSLPMEREFWNEQFF
NA,12,TRBJ2-1,NA,TRBV19,TGTGCCACCCTGAGGGGAGGCGATGAGCAGTTCTTC,CATLRGGDEQFF
NA,14,TRBJ2-7,TRBD2,TRBV25-1,TGTGCCAGTGACAGCGGGAGTAGCTCCTACGAGCAGTACTTC,CASDSGSSSYEQYF
NA,16,TRBJ2-1,TRBD2,TRBV6-5,TGTGCCAGCAGTTACGGGGCGGGAGGGAGCTACAATGAGCAGTTCTTC,CASSYGAGGSYNEQFF
NA,16,TRBJ2-1,NA,TRBV28,TGTGCCAGCAGTTTTGAGCGGGTCAGCTCCTACAATGAGCAGTTCTTC,CASSFERVSSYNEQFF
NA,14,TRBJ2-7,TRBD2,TRBV30,TGTGCCTGGAGCTGGGGGACTAACTCCTACGAGCAGTACTTC,CAWSWGTNSYEQYF
once,15,TRBJ1-2,NA,TRBV4-3,TGCGCCAGCAGCCAAGATCTCGGGCTCTCCTATGGCTACACCTTC,CASSQDLGLSYGYTF
NA,14,TRBJ2-7,TRBD1,TRBV6-6,TGTGCCAGCAGTACAGGACAGGTGGGCTACGAGCAGTACTTC,CASSTGQVGYEQYF
NA,13,TRBJ2-1,NA,TRBV5-3,TGTGCCAGAAGCATGACAGGTACCAATGAGCAGTTCTTC,CARSMTGTNEQFF
NA,15,TRBJ2-7,TRBD1,TRBV15,TGTGCCACCAGCGAGCCGAGGACAGGGAACCGCGAGCAGTACTTC,CATSEPRTGNREQYF
NA,17,TRBJ1-1,TRBD1,TRBV7-6,TGTGCCAGCAGCTTAGTGGGGACAGGGGACCTGAACACTGAAGCTTTCTTT,CASSLVGTGDLNTEAFF
few,15,TRBJ2-7,TRBD1,TRBV6-5,TGTGCCAGCAGACAACAGGGACAGGGGATAAACGAGCAGTACTTC,CASRQQGQGINEQYF
few,13,TRBJ1-2,TRBD1,TRBV30,TGTGCCTGGAGTGACCAGGGGGCCTATGGCTACACCTTC,CAWSDQGAYGYTF
NA,13,TRBJ2-7,NA,TRBV21-1,TGTGCCAGTTCAAACAGGGTATCCTACGAGCAGTACTTC,CASSNRVSYEQYF
NA,15,TRBJ2-7,TRBD2,TRBV9,TGTGCCAGCAGCCCCCGACTAGCGGGAGGGGGCGAGCAGTACTTC,CASSPRLAGGGEQYF
once,15,TRBJ2-3,TRBD2,TRBV4-1,TGCGCCAGCAGCCAAGACCTAGCGGGAGGGTACACGCAGTATTTT,CASSQDLAGGYTQYF
few,13,TRBJ2-7,TRBD2,TRBV27,TGTGCCAGCAGCGGGGGGACCTCCTACGAGCAGTACTTC,CASSGGTSYEQYF
once,14,TRBJ2-5,NA,TRBV28,TGTGCCAGCAGTTTGGAGGGAGTCCAAGAGACCCAGTACTTC,CASSLEGVQETQYF